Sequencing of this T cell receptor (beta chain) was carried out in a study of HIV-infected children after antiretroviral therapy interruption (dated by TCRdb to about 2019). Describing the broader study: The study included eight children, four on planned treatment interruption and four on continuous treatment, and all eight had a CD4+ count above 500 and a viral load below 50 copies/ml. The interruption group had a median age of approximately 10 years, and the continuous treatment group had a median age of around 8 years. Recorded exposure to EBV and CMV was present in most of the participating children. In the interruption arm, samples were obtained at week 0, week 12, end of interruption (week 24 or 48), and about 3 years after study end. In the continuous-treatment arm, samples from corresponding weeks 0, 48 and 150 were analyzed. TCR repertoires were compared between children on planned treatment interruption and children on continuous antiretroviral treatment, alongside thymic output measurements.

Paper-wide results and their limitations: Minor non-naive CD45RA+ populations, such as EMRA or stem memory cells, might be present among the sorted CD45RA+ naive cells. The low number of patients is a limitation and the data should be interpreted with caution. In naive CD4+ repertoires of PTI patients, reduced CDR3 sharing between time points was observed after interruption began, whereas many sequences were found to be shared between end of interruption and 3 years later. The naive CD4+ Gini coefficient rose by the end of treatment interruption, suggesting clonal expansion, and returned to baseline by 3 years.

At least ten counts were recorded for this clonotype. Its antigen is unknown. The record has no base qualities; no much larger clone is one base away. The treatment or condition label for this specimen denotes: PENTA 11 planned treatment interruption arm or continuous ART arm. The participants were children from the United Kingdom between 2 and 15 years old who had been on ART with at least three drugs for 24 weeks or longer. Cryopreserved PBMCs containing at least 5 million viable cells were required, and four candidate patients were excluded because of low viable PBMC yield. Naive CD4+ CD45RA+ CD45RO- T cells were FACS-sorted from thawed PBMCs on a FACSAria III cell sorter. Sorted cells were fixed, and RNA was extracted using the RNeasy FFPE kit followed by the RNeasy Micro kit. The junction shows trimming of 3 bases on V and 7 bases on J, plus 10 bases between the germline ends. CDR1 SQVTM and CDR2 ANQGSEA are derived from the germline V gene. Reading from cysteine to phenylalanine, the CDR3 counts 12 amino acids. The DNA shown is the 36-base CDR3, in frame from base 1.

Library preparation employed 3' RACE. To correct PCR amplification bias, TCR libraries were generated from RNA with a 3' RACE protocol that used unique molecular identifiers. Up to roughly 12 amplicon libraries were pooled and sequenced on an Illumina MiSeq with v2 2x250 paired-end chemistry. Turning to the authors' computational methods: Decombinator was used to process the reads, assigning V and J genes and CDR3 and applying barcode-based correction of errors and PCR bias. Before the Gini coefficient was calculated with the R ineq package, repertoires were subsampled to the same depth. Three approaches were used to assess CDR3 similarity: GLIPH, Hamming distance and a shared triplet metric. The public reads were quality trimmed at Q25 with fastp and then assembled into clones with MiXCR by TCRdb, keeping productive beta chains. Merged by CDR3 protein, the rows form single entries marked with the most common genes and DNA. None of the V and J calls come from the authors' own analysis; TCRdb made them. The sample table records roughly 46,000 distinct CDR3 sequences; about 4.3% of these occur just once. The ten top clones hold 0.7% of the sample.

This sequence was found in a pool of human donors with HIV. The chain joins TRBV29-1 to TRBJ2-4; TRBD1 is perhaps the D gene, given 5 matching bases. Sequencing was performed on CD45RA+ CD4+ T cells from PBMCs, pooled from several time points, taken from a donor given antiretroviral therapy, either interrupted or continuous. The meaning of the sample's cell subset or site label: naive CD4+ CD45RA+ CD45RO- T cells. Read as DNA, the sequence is TGCAGCGTTGAGGAGACAGTTAACATTCAGTACTTC. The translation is CSVEETVNIQYF.